These T cell receptor beta chains were read from a single sample in a study of shared clonotypes between healthy human individuals. Profiling relied on immunoSEQ multiplex PCR, and the TCRdb table lists in-frame clones only, not all of them. Of approximately 530,000 clones listed, 90% to 97% were seen once; the top ten hold roughly 0.06%. Material: naive CD4+ T cells sorted from blood. Receptors originate from a young woman in good health. The CDR3 runs from the conserved cysteine through the conserved F or W. D genes are given only for firm matches. Some rows mark clone size as missing; the rest say once, few, many or name a class of expanded clone.

TRBJ1-2,NA,NA,TRBV6-1,TGTGCCAGCAGTGAAGTTCCCGCGAACTATGGCTACACCTTC,CASSEVPANYGYTF
TRBJ2-5,TRBD1,once,TRBV5-1,TGCGCCAGCAGCCCCCGACAGGGGCTGGAGACCCAGTACTTC,CASSPRQGLETQYF
TRBJ2-6,NA,NA,TRBV4-1,TGCGCCAGCAGCCAAGAAGGTCAGAACCCCTCTGGGGCCAACGTCCTGACTTTC,CASSQEGQNPSGANVLTF
TRBJ1-3,TRBD1,NA,TRBV18,TGTGCCAGCTCCGGGACAGGGGCCACCAGCGGTGGAAACACCATATATTTT,CASSGTGATSGGNTIYF
TRBJ2-1,NA,NA,TRBV27,TGTGCCAGCAGTACGGACCCATACAATGAGCAGTTCTTC,CASSTDPYNEQFF
TRBJ2-7,NA,NA,TRBV18,TGTGCCAGCTCACCAGCCAGGGGGGGCTCCTACGAGCAGTACTTC,CASSPARGGSYEQYF
TRBJ2-7,NA,NA,TRBV28,TGTGCCAGCTATGCCTCCTACGAGCAGTACTTC,CASYASYEQYF
TRBJ2-7,TRBD1,NA,TRBV6-6,TGTGCCAGCAGTTACTCGACAGGGGTGCAGTACTTC,CASSYSTGVQYF
TRBJ1-4,NA,NA,TRBV19,TGTGCCAGTAACCGCCAGGAAGGAAAACTGTTTTTT,CASNRQEGKLFF
TRBJ2-1,NA,NA,TRBV20-1,TGCAGTGCTAGAGTAGGTGAGCAGTTCTTC,CSARVGEQFF
TRBJ2-6,NA,NA,TRBV6-1,TGTGCCAGCAGTCAAGGGCGGGTCTTTGGGGCCAACGTCCTGACTTTC,CASSQGRVFGANVLTF
TRBJ1-6,NA,NA,TRBV5-1,TGCGCCAGCAGCTTGGCGGCAGGGCGGAATAATTCACCCCTCCACTTT,CASSLAAGRNNSPLHF
TRBJ2-1,NA,once,TRBV10-2,TGCGCCAGCCAAGGACTGACCTACAATGAGCAGTTCTTC,CASQGLTYNEQFF
TRBJ2-3,NA,NA,TRBV5-4,TGTGCCAGCAGCTTCAGTTGGCAGGCTGGGACAGATACGCAGTATTTT,CASSFSWQAGTDTQYF
TRBJ2-6,TRBD1,NA,TRBV28,TGTGCCAGCAGAACTACAGGGGCTGGGGCCAACGTCCTGACTTTC,CASRTTGAGANVLTF
TRBJ2-4,TRBD2,NA,TRBV6-4,TGTGCCAGCAGACTAGCGGGAGAAGTAGACAAAAACATTCAGTACTTC,CASRLAGEVDKNIQYF
TRBJ2-7,NA,NA,TRBV28,TGTGCCAGCAGTTTAAGCGGCAGGTTGGAAGAGCAGTACTTC,CASSLSGRLEEQYF
TRBJ1-2,NA,NA,TRBV28,TGTGCCAGCAGTTTCGGTCAGGGGAGCTATGGCTACACCTTC,CASSFGQGSYGYTF
TRBJ2-2,NA,NA,TRBV5-1,TGCGCCAGCAGCTTGGTCAGGGTTGCAGGCACCGGGGAGCTGTTTTTT,CASSLVRVAGTGELFF
TRBJ1-3,NA,NA,TRBV27,TGTGCCAGCAGTTCCCCAGGGTCAGGAAACACCATATATTTT,CASSSPGSGNTIYF
TRBJ1-1,NA,NA,TRBV19,TGTGCCAGTAGTATTGTGTGGGACACTGAAGCTTTCTTT,CASSIVWDTEAFF
TRBJ2-7,TRBD2,once,TRBV2,TGTGCCGGGGGACTACTCGACTACGAGCAGTACTTC,CAGGLLDYEQYF
TRBJ1-4,TRBD1,NA,TRBV4-1,TGCGCCAGCAGGACAGGGGTTCGTGAAAAACTGTTTTTT,CASRTGVREKLFF
TRBJ2-3,TRBD1,NA,TRBV19,TGTGCCAGTAGTACGGGACAGGGGACAGATACGCAGTATTTT,CASSTGQGTDTQYF
TRBJ2-5,NA,NA,TRBV5-1,TGCGCCAGCAGCTTAGTAAGCGGCAACAACCAAGAGACCCAGTACTTC,CASSLVSGNNQETQYF
TRBJ2-3,TRBD1,NA,TRBV28,TGTGCCAGCAGTTTGGGGACAGAGGGGATGGATACGCAGTATTTT,CASSLGTEGMDTQYF
TRBJ2-2,NA,NA,TRBV7-7,TGTGCCAGCAGCTTAGTAGGAGGGGATAACACCGGGGAGCTGTTTTTT,CASSLVGGDNTGELFF
TRBJ1-1,TRBD1,NA,TRBV19,TGTGCCAGTAGTGGGCGGGACAGGGGATCTGAAGCTTTCTTT,CASSGRDRGSEAFF